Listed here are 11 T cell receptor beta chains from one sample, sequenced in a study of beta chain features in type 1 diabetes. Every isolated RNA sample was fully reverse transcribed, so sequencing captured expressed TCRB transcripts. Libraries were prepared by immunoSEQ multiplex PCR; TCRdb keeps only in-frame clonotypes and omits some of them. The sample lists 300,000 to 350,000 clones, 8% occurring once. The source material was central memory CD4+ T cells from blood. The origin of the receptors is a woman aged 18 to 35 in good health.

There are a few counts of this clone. The CDR3: CASSLVVGLSERQFF. The CDR3 DNA is TGTGCCAGCAGCTTAGTTGTAGGCCTATCAGAGCGGCAGTTCTTC. The chain carries TRBV7-2 and TRBJ2-1; D is undetermined. CDR1 is SGHTA and CDR2 is FQGNSA in the germline V gene. The CDR3 is 15 residues long. V was cut by 1 base and J by 12 bases, with 19 bases left in between.

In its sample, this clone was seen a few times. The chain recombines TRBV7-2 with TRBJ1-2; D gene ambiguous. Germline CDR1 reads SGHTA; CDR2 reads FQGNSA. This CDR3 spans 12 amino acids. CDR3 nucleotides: TGTGCGGATGGTATCAGGCGCTGGGGCTACACCTTC. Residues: CADGIRRWGYTF.

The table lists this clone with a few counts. CDR3 DNA: TGCAGTGCGCTAGGGAGCTACGAGCAGTACTTC. Translation: CSALGSYEQYF. The gene calls are TRBV20-1 and TRBJ2-7, with a possible D match to TRBD2 (5 bases). Per the germline V gene, CDR1 is DFQATT and CDR2 is SNEGSKA (reference sequence). V was trimmed by 6 bases and J by 3 bases, leaving 9 bases between them. The CDR3 covers 11 residues.

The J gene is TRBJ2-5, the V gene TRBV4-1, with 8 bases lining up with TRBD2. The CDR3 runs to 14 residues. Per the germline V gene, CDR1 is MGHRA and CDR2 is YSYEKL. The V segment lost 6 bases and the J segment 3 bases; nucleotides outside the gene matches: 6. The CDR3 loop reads CASSLPGREETQYF. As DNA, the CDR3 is TGCGCCAGCAGTCTTCCCGGGAGGGAAGAGACCCAGTACTTC.

The CDR3 is CASGASGGYEQYF. CDR3 nucleotide sequence: TGTGCCAGCGGGGCTAGCGGGGGCTACGAGCAGTACTTC. The rearrangement joins TRBV2 to TRBJ2-7; 10 nucleotides match TRBD2. The CDR3 is made up of 13 amino acids. V lost 8 bases, J lost 3 bases, and 4 bases stayed unmatched. Per the germline V gene, CDR1 is SNHLY and CDR2 is FYNNEI.

CDR3 sequence: CASSQVGHLREQYF. The CDR3 DNA reads TGTGCCAGCAGCCAAGTTGGGCACCTTAGAGAGCAGTACTTC. This chain uses TRBV4-2 with TRBJ2-7; the D is unclear. This CDR3 is 14 amino acids long. Germline assignment: CDR1 LGHNA and CDR2 YNFKEQ. V lost 1 base and J lost 7, with 14 bases in between.

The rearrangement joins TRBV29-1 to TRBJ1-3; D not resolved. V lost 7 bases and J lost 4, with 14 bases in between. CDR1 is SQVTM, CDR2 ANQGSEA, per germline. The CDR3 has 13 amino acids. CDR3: CSGRRGSGNTIYF. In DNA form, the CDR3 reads TGCAGCGGGAGACGGGGATCCGGAAACACCATATATTTT.

CDR3 in amino acids: CASSRDREYQETQYF. The CDR3, as DNA: TGTGCCAGCAGTCGAGACAGGGAGTACCAAGAGACCCAGTACTTC. The chain recombines TRBV5-4 with TRBJ2-5, with TRBD1 matching 7 bases. The ends lost 5 bases at V and 0 bases at J; junction bases unmatched: 7. CDR1 and CDR2 (germline): SGHNT, YYREEE (reference sequence). This CDR3 has 15 amino acids.

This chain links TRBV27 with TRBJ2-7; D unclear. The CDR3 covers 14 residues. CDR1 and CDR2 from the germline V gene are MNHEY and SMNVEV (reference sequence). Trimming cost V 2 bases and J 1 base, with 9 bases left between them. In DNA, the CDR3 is TGTGCCAGCAGTTTAGGCAGAGTTTCCTACGAGCAGTACTTC. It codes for CASSLGRVSYEQYF.

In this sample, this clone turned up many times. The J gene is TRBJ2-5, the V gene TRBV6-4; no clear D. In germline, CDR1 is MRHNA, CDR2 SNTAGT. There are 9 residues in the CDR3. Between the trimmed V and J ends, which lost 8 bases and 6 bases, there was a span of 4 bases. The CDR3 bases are TGTGCCAGCCGTAAGACCCAGTACTTC. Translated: CASRKTQYF.

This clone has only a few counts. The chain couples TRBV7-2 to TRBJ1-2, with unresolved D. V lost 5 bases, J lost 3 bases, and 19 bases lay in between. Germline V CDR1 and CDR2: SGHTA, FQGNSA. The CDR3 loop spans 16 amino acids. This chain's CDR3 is CASSLQPGGEDYGYTF. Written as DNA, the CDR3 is TGTGCCAGCAGCCTCCAGCCGGGCGGCGAGGACTATGGCTACACCTTC.